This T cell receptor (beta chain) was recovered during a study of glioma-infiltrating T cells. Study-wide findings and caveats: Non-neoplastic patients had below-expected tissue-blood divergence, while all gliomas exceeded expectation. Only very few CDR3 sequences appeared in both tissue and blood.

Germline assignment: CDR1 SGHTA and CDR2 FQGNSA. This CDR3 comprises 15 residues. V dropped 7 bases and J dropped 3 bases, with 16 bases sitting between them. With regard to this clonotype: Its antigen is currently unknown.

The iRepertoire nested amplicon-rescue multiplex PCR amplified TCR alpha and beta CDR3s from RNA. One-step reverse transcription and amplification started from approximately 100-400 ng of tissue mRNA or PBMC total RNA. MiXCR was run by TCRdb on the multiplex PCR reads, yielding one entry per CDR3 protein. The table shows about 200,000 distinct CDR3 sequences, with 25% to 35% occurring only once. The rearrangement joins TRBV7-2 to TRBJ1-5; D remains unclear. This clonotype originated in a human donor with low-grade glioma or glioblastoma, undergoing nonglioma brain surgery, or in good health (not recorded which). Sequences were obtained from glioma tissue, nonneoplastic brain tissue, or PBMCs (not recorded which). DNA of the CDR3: TGTGCCAGCATTTTAATTGGAGGCATCAATCAGCCCCAGCATTTT. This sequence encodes CASILIGGINQPQHF.